These 27 T cell receptor beta chains share one sample of origin, sequenced in a study of T cells in Graves' hyperthyroidism and ophthalmopathy. TCR beta CDR3 regions were amplified from RNA transcripts. The study used the HTBI primer set for a first-round RT-PCR of the TCR CDR3. MiXCR, run by TCRdb on the multiplex PCR reads, gives a single entry per CDR3 protein. This table holds 300,000 or so distinct CDR3 sequences, around 20% found once. Sequenced sample: blood. The receptors were gathered from a woman aged 45-65 years with Graves' hyperthyroidism.

This clonotype has just a few counts. V is TRBV20-1 and J is TRBJ1-1; D gene unclear. This CDR3 region has 14 residues. Germline V lookup: CDR1 DFQATT, CDR2 SNEGSKA (reference sequence). With 6 bases removed from V and 1 base from J, the gap between germline ends came to 15 bases. The DNA for the CDR3 is TGCAGTGCGTGGTCGCCGTCGGGGAACACTGAAGCTTTCTTT. This translates into CSAWSPSGNTEAFF.

The chain employs TRBV5-5 and TRBJ2-3; D possibly corresponds to TRBD1 (6 bases). V shed 1 base and J shed 0 bases, with 12 bases lying between them. The CDR3 spans 16 residues. Germline values: CDR1 SGHKS, CDR2 YYEKEE (reference sequence). CDR3 in amino acids: CASSLFRQGSTDTQYF. In DNA form, the CDR3 reads TGTGCCAGCAGCTTGTTTCGCCAGGGGAGCACAGATACGCAGTATTTT.

This clonotype showed up just a few times. The V and J genes are TRBV9 and TRBJ1-6; 7 positions agree with TRBD1. CDR1 is SGDLS, CDR2 YYNGEE, per germline. The CDR3 runs to 14 residues. V lost 1 base and J lost 5; bases outside the gene matches: 0. The CDR3 loop is CASSVTGDNSPLHF. In DNA form, the CDR3 reads TGTGCCAGCAGCGTAACAGGGGATAATTCACCCCTCCACTTT.

The V call is TRBV15, the J call TRBJ1-5; the D is unclear. Germline loops: CDR1 LNHNV, CDR2 YYDKDF (reference sequence). This CDR3 is built from 14 residues. V gave up 1 base and J gave up 9 bases, with 13 bases separating them. The CDR3 nucleotides read TGTGCCACCAGCAGAGTCCAGGCTGGGAGGCCCCAGCATTTT. Translating it yields CATSRVQAGRPQHF. Based on the CDR3 plus reference TRBV15 and TRBJ1-5, the full variable domain is DAMVIQNPRYQVTQFGKPVTLSCSQTLNHNVMYWYQQKSSQAPKLLFHYYDKDFNNEADTPDNFQSRRPNTSFCFLDIRSPGLGDTAMYLCATSRVQAGRPQHFGDGTRLSIL.

This clonotype was detected ten times or more. The rearrangement uses TRBV5-1 and TRBJ1-2; TRBD1 agrees at 8 bases. Germline CDR1 is SGHRS and CDR2 is YFSETQ. This CDR3 region has 13 residues. V was clipped by 4 bases and J by 8 bases; unmatched bases: 7. The CDR3 DNA reads TGCGCCAGCAGCACCGGACAGGGAAGGGGCTACACCTTC. Translated, it gives CASSTGQGRGYTF. Full variable domain (rest looked up from reference TRBV5-1 and TRBJ1-2): KAGVTQTPRYLIKTRGQQVTLSCSPISGHRSVSWYQQTPGQGLQFLFEYFSETQRNKGNFPGRFSGRQFSNSRSEMNVSTLELGDSALYLCASSTGQGRGYTFGSGTRLTVV.

Only one count was recorded for this clonotype. A much larger clone is a single base away; this may be a read error. V is TRBV10-3 and J is TRBJ2-2; the D gene is possibly TRBD2 (7 bases). The CDR3 contains 18 residues. V lost 0 bases and J 5 bases, leaving 19 bases between the germline ends. Germline V gives CDR1 ENHRY, CDR2 SYGVKD. The chain's CDR3 is CAISESKWGGFQTGELFF. The CDR3 DNA follows: TGTGCCATCAGTGAGTCGAAGTGGGGGGGCTTTCAAACCGGGGAGCTGTTTTTT.

The chain combines TRBV2 with TRBJ1-2; no clear D gene. With 11 bases removed from V and 6 bases from J, the gap between germline ends came to 7 bases. CDR1 is SNHLY and CDR2 is FYNNEI in the germline V gene. This CDR3 is built from 9 residues. CDR3 bases: TGTGCCCCGAGGCATGGCTACACCTTC. It is translated as CAPRHGYTF.

This clonotype has a handful of counts. The CDR3 loop is CASSVAVGGALDTQYF. CDR3 nucleotides: TGTGCCAGCAGCGTAGCCGTCGGGGGGGCCCTAGATACGCAGTATTTT. The chain employs TRBV9 and TRBJ2-3; 8 positions match TRBD2. V lost 0 bases to trimming and J lost 5 bases; unmatched junction nucleotides: 8. The length of the CDR3 is 16 residues. The germline CDR1 and CDR2 sequences are SGDLS and YYNGEE.

This clonotype was seen more than once but under ten times. V and J are TRBV6-1 and TRBJ1-2, with unresolved D. Trimming shortened V by 7 bases and J by 0 bases, and 18 bases separated the two germline ends. Germline CDR1 reads MNHNS; CDR2 reads SASEGT. This CDR3 comprises 16 residues. The CDR3 spells CASTMKVAEANYGYTF. The CDR3 DNA reads TGTGCCAGCACCATGAAGGTGGCAGAAGCTAACTATGGCTACACCTTC.

This clonotype was observed many times. This chain connects TRBV2 to TRBJ2-7, with D possibly being TRBD1 (5 bases). The germline CDR1 and CDR2 sequences are SNHLY and FYNNEI. The CDR3 length is 15 residues. Trimming cost V 5 bases and J 3 bases, with 17 bases left between them. The CDR3 protein is CASSPDRTPGYEQYF. CDR3 sequence (DNA): TGTGCCAGCAGTCCAGACCGGACACCTGGCTACGAGCAGTACTTC.

This clonotype was found many times. The V call is TRBV2, the J call TRBJ2-7, with 7 nucleotides matching TRBD1. CDR3 length: 14 amino acids. The V gene end was trimmed by 7 bases and the J gene end by 5 bases; junction bases not matched to a gene: 11. Germline CDR1 is SNHLY and CDR2 is FYNNEI. CDR3 DNA: TGTGCCAGCACCCTGGGACAGACATCGAACGAGCAGTACTTC. It translates to CASTLGQTSNEQYF.

The gene calls are TRBV20-1 and TRBJ1-2; 11 bases map to TRBD1. V lost 0 bases to trimming and J lost 7 bases; unmatched junction nucleotides: 7. CDR1 and CDR2 from the germline V gene are DFQATT and SNEGSKA (reference sequence). The CDR3 has 15 residues. The CDR3: CSAREPGTGGVGYTF. CDR3 nucleotides: TGCAGTGCTAGAGAGCCCGGGACAGGGGGTGTTGGCTACACCTTC.

This clonotype was recorded many times. The J gene is TRBJ1-1, the V gene TRBV20-1, with a weak D call TRBD1 (5 bases). The germline V gene has CDR1 DFQATT and CDR2 SNEGSKA (reference sequence). The V gene lost 2 bases and the J gene lost 3 bases, with 16 bases spanning the gap. This CDR3 has 15 residues. CDR3 sequence reads: CSARPPTGRDTEAFF. The CDR3 region has the DNA TGCAGTGCTAGACCCCCGACGGGGCGTGACACTGAAGCTTTCTTT.

V is TRBV2 and J is TRBJ1-1; D remains unclear. The germline V and J ends were trimmed by 6 bases and 0 bases, with 14 bases remaining between them. The CDR3 extends over 15 amino acids. CDR1 is SNHLY, CDR2 FYNNEI, per germline. The CDR3: CASSRIRTVNTEAFF. DNA for the CDR3: TGTGCCAGCAGCAGAATTCGGACCGTGAACACTGAAGCTTTCTTT.

Ten or more counts support this clonotype. The V and J genes are TRBV11-2 and TRBJ2-1; maybe TRBD2 (6 bases). The V end lost 0 bases, the J end lost 9 bases, and 12 bases lay between the germline ends. The CDR3 has 14 amino acids. Per germline, CDR1 SGHAT and CDR2 FQNNGV. CDR3 sequence: CASSLDLGTGEQFF. DNA for the CDR3: TGTGCCAGCAGCTTAGATCTCGGGACTGGTGAGCAGTTCTTC.

This clonotype was counted ten times or more. The V call is TRBV19, the J call TRBJ1-6; 9 nucleotides agree with TRBD1. V shed 9 bases and J 9 bases; nucleotides not matched to a gene: 9. Germline V gives CDR1 LNHDA, CDR2 SQIVND (reference sequence). CDR3 length equals 14 residues. CDR3 residues: CASTDRGLGSPLHF. Here the CDR3 DNA reads TGTGCCAGCACGGACAGGGGACTTGGTTCACCCCTCCACTTT.

This clonotype was observed many times. V gene TRBV11-2 combines with J gene TRBJ2-3, with D possibly TRBD1 on 6 matching bases. This CDR3 has 15 amino acids. The germline V gene has CDR1 SGHAT and CDR2 FQNNGV. V lost 3 bases and J lost 4, with 14 bases in between. The CDR3 DNA follows: TGTGCCAGCAGCTTTTTGGACGGGACACCAGATACGCAGTATTTT. Protein sequence: CASSFLDGTPDTQYF.

This clonotype was counted ten times or more. The chain carries TRBV28 and TRBJ2-7, with 11 positions matching TRBD1. Per germline, CDR1 MDHEN and CDR2 SYDVKM. Losses at the gene ends were 6 bases for V and 6 bases for J; bases not matched to a gene: 10. The CDR3 is made up of 15 amino acids. The CDR3, as DNA: TGTGCCAGCAGGCCTGAGGCAGGGACAGGGGGCGAGCAGTACTTC. Encoded protein: CASRPEAGTGGEQYF.

This clonotype was counted a few times. The chain recombines TRBV9 with TRBJ2-1; tentative D call: TRBD2 (6 bases). The CDR3 loop spans 16 amino acids. V dropped 3 bases and J dropped 0 bases, with 13 bases sitting between them. The V gene's germline CDR1 is SGDLS and CDR2 YYNGEE. CDR3 residues: CASSACSGDSYNEQFF. As DNA, the CDR3 is TGTGCCAGCAGCGCCTGTAGCGGTGACTCCTACAATGAGCAGTTCTTC.

In this sample, this clonotype turned up many times. This chain links TRBV7-2 with TRBJ2-7, with D perhaps TRBD1 (6 bases). V lost 6 bases, J lost 5 bases, and 17 bases lay in between. CDR1 and CDR2 (germline): SGHTA, FQGNSA. The CDR3 spans 14 residues. The CDR3 bases are TGTGCCAGCAGTCAACAGGGAGTTGGGGACGAGCAGTACTTC. Protein: CASSQQGVGDEQYF.

This chain links TRBV29-1 with TRBJ2-2, with 9 bases aligning to TRBD1. From germline, CDR1 is SQVTM and CDR2 ANQGSEA. After removal of 1 base from V and 2 bases from J, the junction contained 5 bases not matched to a gene. This CDR3 has 16 amino acids. The CDR3 region is CSVEARTGENTGELFF. The DNA for the CDR3 is TGCAGCGTTGAAGCCCGGACAGGGGAAAACACCGGGGAGCTGTTTTTT.

This clonotype occurred many times. The V and J genes are TRBV20-1 and TRBJ2-1; 8 positions match TRBD1. Germline assignment: CDR1 DFQATT and CDR2 SNEGSKA (reference sequence). Losses at the gene ends were 6 bases for V and 2 bases for J; bases not matched to a gene: 6. The CDR3 extends over 14 amino acids. CDR3 coding DNA: TGCAGTGCGACGGACAGGGCGGCCTACAATGAGCAGTTCTTC. Its protein product is CSATDRAAYNEQFF.

This clonotype appeared many times. The V gene is TRBV2, the J gene TRBJ1-1; D not certain. Germline CDR1 reads SNHLY; CDR2 reads FYNNEI. The V and J ends lost 1 base and 4 bases respectively, with 7 bases between them. The CDR3 sequence is 13 residues long. The CDR3 sequence is CASSEGRATEAFF. The CDR3 DNA sequence: TGTGCCAGCAGTGAAGGGAGAGCCACTGAAGCTTTCTTT.

The chain is built from TRBV6-4 and TRBJ1-2; D gene ambiguous. CDR1 and CDR2 from the germline V gene are MRHNA and SNTAGT. The CDR3 contains 14 residues. Trimming shortened V by 3 bases and J by 2 bases, and 10 bases separated the two germline ends. CDR3 in DNA: TGTGCCAGCAGTGAAGTCCCACAGAACTATGGCTACACCTTC. It encodes CASSEVPQNYGYTF.

This clonotype came up many times. The chain recombines TRBV3-1 with TRBJ1-3; D may be TRBD1 (5 bases). Germline assignment: CDR1 LGHDT and CDR2 YNNKEL (reference sequence). V was trimmed by 4 bases and J by 0 bases, leaving 13 bases between them. CDR3 size: 16 residues. DNA for the CDR3: TGTGCCAGCAGCCCGCCGGGACGGCTCTCTGGAAACACCATATATTTT. It translates to CASSPPGRLSGNTIYF.

This clonotype occurred many times. CDR3 in amino acids: CASTVGPANYGYTF. The CDR3 DNA reads as TGTGCCAGCACCGTCGGCCCAGCAAACTATGGCTACACCTTC. The chain has TRBV5-5 and TRBJ1-2; D not certain. The germline V gene encodes CDR1 SGHKS and CDR2 YYEKEE (reference sequence). Trimming took off 6 bases at V and 2 bases at J, with 14 bases between the two ends. The CDR3 runs to 14 residues.

The chain links TRBV20-1 to TRBJ1-2; possibly TRBD1 for D (6 bases). Germline-derived CDR1 and CDR2 are DFQATT and SNEGSKA (reference sequence). This CDR3 has 13 residues. This CDR3 reads CSLLVQGTYGYTF. For the CDR3, the DNA is TGCAGCTTGCTAGTCCAGGGGACTTATGGCTACACCTTC.